What follows are 5 T cell receptor beta chains derived from one specimen sequenced in a study of OX40 agonist ivuxolimab in advanced cancers. The library was built by means of the immunoSEQ multiplex PCR assay. TCRdb's version of the immuneACCESS table is confined to in-frame rearrangements and falls short of the full clone set. An unresolved V gene accounts for under half of the shortfall where checked; the remainder is of unknown origin. Counted in this sample were approximately 58,000 clones; 75% to 90% of them appeared once. The top ten clonotypes cover roughly 0.76% of the sample. Sequenced here: CD4+ or CD8+ T cells sorted from blood, sampled in a trial of the OX40 agonist ivuxolimab. Receptors were obtained from an adult with an advanced solid tumor such as melanoma, head and neck, liver or kidney cancer.

The rearrangement links TRBV28 to TRBJ2-1, with 13 nucleotides matching TRBD2. The CDR3 spans 16 residues. CDR1 and CDR2 from the germline V gene are MDHEN and SYDVKM. V lost 4 bases, J lost 5 bases, and 5 bases stayed unmatched. CDR3 DNA sequence: TGTGCCAGCAGTTCGACGGGACTAGCGGGAAACAATGAGCAGTTCTTC. It translates to CASSSTGLAGNNEQFF.

The CDR3 DNA sequence: TGTGCCAGCAGTGACTCGCCCGACAATGAGCAGTTCTTC. This encodes CASSDSPDNEQFF. The chain joins TRBV6-4 to TRBJ2-1; D not certain. Deletions cut 0 bases from V and 5 bases from J, with 5 bases between. The V gene's germline CDR1 is MRHNA and CDR2 SNTAGT. The CDR3 is 13 amino acids.

The CDR3 coding sequence is TGTGCCAGCTCACTACAGGGAATGGGAGGCCACGAGCAGTACTTC. It is translated as CASSLQGMGGHEQYF. The chain links TRBV18 to TRBJ2-7; D is perhaps TRBD1 or TRBD2 (6 bases each). This CDR3 has 15 residues. The V end was cut by 4 bases, the J end by 5 bases, with 18 bases between. The germline V gene encodes CDR1 KGHSH and CDR2 LQKENI.

V and J are TRBV19 and TRBJ1-1; a weak D match, TRBD1 (6 bases). Trimming removed 7 bases at V and 11 bases at J, with 17 bases between. CDR3 length equals 12 residues. The germline V gene encodes CDR1 LNHDA and CDR2 SQIVND (reference sequence). The CDR3 nucleotides are TGTGCCAGTACCAATCAGGGGAACGAGGCTTTCTTT. It is translated as CASTNQGNEAFF.

The V gene is TRBV4-1, the J gene TRBJ2-3; unclear D gene. The CDR3 is made up of 16 amino acids. V lost 1 base and J 0 bases, leaving 11 bases between the germline ends. Germline V CDR1 and CDR2: MGHRA, YSYEKL. The CDR3 here is CASSQGSLMSTDTQYF. In nucleotides, the CDR3 is TGCGCCAGCAGCCAAGGATCCTTGATGAGCACAGATACGCAGTATTTT.